This T cell receptor beta chain appears in the sequencing data of a study of T cell therapy after organ transplantation. Study-wide context: Therapy products were autologous CMV-specific T cells, peptide-expanded for roughly two weeks.

As concerns this clone: What it recognizes is unknown.

The table came from immunoSEQ multiplex PCR; TCRdb's copy has only in-frame clones and leaves some out. Among approximately 52,000 clones listed, around 93% were seen once. The sequenced sample was CD8+ T cells from blood, obtained before autologous CMV-specific T cell therapy. The TCR originated in a human patient who had received a solid organ transplant and had CMV disease.

The CDR3 coding sequence is TGTGCCAGCAGCGTATTCCAGGGCCTAGCGGGAGTTTCAGATACGCAGTATTTT. The encoded protein is CASSVFQGLAGVSDTQYF. The genes are TRBV9 and TRBJ2-3, with 10 nucleotides matching TRBD2. The junction had 12 bases not matched to a gene; V was cut back by 1 base and J by 4 bases. Germline assignment: CDR1 SGDLS and CDR2 YYNGEE. The CDR3 loop spans 18 amino acids.